This TCR beta chain comes out of a study of blood T cell repertoires in COVID-19. Authors' data handling: Reference gene primer amplification in the assay estimated nucleated cell counts. Profiling relied on immunoSEQ multiplex PCR, and the TCRdb table lists in-frame clones only, not all of them. V and J calls and clone size are given by that table; D and trimming were obtained from the DNA. The table shows tens of thousands of clones, with approximately 84% occurring only once. J lost 5 bases, V lost 5 bases, and 12 bases had no gene match. This CDR3 is 17 amino acids long. The V gene's germline CDR1 is MDHEN and CDR2 SYDVKM.

The receptor was isolated from a man aged 55 to 69 with COVID-19, enrolled during active disease. V gene TRBV28 combines with J gene TRBJ2-5, with TRBD1 matching 12 bases. Input material: peripheral blood. CDR3: CASSKLGQGAVGETQYF. The DNA of the CDR3 is TGTGCCAGCAGTAAGCTGGGACAGGGGGCGGTAGGGGAGACCCAGTACTTC.